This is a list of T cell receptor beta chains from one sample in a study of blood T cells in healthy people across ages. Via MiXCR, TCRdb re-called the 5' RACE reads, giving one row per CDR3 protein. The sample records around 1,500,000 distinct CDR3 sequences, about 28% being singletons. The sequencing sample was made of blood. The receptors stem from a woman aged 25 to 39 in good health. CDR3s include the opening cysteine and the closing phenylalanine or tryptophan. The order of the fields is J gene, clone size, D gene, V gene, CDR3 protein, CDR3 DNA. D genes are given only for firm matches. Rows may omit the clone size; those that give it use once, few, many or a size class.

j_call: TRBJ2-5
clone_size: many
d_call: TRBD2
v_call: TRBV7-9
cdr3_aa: CASTGGSSETQYF
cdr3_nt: TGTGCCAGCACCGGCGGGAGTTCTGAGACCCAGTACTTC

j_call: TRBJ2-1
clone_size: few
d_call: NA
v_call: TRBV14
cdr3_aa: CASSLQPGAVYNEQFF
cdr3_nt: TGTGCCAGCAGCCTACAGCCGGGGGCGGTTTACAATGAGCAGTTCTTC

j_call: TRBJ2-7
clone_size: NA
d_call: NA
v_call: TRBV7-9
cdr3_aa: CASSCSVKPGYEQYF
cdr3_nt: TGTGCCAGCAGCTGCTCGGTTAAGCCTGGGTACGAGCAGTACTTC

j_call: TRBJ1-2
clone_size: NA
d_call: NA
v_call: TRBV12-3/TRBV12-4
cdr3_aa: CASSSRGQYGYTF
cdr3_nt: TGTGCCAGCAGTTCAAGGGGCCAATATGGCTACACCTTC

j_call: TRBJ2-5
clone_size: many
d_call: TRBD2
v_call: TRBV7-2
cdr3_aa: CASSLQAGGLQETQYF
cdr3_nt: TGTGCCAGCAGCCTTCAGGCGGGGGGGCTCCAAGAGACCCAGTACTTC

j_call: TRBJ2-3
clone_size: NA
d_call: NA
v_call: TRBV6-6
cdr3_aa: CASRAEGGVDTQYF
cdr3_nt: TGTGCCAGCAGAGCCGAGGGGGGGGTGGATACGCAGTATTTT

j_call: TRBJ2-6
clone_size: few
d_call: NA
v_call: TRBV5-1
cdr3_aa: CASSSRGELSGANVRTF
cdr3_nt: TGCGCCAGCAGCTCGAGAGGGGAGTTATCTGGGGCCAACGTCCGGACTTTC

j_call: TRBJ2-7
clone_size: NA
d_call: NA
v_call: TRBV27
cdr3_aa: CASSLYYPIYEQYF
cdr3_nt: TGTGCCAGCAGTTTATACTATCCGATCTACGAGCAGTACTTC

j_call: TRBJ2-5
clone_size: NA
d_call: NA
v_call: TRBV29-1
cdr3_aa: CSVVSTGIQETRYF
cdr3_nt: TGCAGCGTTGTTTCGACCGGGATCCAAGAGACCCGGTACTTC

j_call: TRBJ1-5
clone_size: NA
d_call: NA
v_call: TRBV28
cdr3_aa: CASVGGRRIYSNQPQHF
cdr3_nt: TGTGCCAGCGTCGGGGGGCGTAGAATCTATAGCAATCAGCCCCAGCATTTT

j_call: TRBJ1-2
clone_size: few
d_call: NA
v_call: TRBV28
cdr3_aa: CASSFAGRDKPSNYGYTF
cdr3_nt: TGTGCCAGCAGTTTTGCAGGGAGGGACAAACCATCTAACTATGGCTACACCTTC

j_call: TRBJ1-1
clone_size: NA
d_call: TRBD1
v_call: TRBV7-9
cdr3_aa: CASSFTGVYLTEAFF
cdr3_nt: TGTGCCAGCAGTTTCACAGGGGTTTACCTCACTGAAGCTTTCTTT

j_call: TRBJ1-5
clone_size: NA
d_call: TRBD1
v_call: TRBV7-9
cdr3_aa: CASSLGGTGGQPQHF
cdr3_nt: TGTGCCAGCAGCTTAGGGGGGACAGGGGGTCAGCCCCAGCATTTT

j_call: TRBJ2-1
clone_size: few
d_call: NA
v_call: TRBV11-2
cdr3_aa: CASSLASQGRDEQFF
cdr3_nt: TGTGCCAGCAGCTTAGCGAGTCAGGGTCGCGATGAGCAGTTCTTC

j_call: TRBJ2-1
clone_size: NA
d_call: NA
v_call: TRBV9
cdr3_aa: CASSVSGWESYNEQFF
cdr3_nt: TGTGCCAGCAGCGTTTCGGGATGGGAATCCTACAATGAGCAGTTCTTC

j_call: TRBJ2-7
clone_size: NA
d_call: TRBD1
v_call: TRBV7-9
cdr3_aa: CASSFDGTGSSYEQYF
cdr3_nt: TGTGCCAGCAGCTTTGACGGGACAGGGAGCTCCTACGAGCAGTACTTC

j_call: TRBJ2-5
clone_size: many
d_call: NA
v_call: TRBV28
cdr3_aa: CASSLEYQETQYF
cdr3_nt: TGTGCCAGCAGTTTAGAGTACCAAGAGACCCAGTACTTC

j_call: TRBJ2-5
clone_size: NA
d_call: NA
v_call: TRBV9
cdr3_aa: CASSVASQQETQYF
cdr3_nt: TGTGCCAGCAGCGTAGCTTCCCAGCAGGAGACCCAGTACTTC

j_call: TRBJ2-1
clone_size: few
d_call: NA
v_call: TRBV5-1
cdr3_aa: CASSDDPMGNEQFF
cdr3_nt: TGCGCCAGCAGCGATGACCCTATGGGCAATGAGCAGTTCTTC

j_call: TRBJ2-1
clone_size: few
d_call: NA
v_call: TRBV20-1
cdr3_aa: CSATPQAWGHNEQFF
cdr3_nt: TGCAGTGCTACCCCGCAGGCCTGGGGACACAATGAGCAGTTCTTC

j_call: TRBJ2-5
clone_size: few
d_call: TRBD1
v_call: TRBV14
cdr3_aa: CASSPRPGTGREQYF
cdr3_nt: TGTGCCAGCAGCCCCCGTCCCGGGACAGGGAGGGAGCAGTACTTC

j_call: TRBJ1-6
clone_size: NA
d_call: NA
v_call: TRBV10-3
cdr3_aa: CAISDPRTRKGAYNSPLHF
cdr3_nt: TGTGCCATCAGTGACCCGCGGACGAGGAAAGGGGCCTATAATTCACCCCTCCACTTT

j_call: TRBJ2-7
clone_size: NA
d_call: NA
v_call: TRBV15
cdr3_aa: CATSRNNPTGRNIRYF
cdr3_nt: TGTGCCACCAGCAGAAACAACCCGACAGGGAGGAACATTCGGTACTTC

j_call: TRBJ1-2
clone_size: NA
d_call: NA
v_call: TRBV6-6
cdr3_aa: CASSLKDDGYTF
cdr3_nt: TGTGCCAGCAGTCTAAAAGACGATGGCTACACCTTC

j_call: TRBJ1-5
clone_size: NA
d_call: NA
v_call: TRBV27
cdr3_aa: CASSFGEGRPQHF
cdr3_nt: TGTGCCAGCAGTTTCGGGGAAGGACGGCCCCAGCATTTT

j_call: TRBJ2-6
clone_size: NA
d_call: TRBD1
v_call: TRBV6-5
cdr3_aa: CASSFLPSTGSIPGANVLTF
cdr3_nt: TGTGCCAGCAGTTTTCTACCGTCGACAGGGTCTATCCCTGGGGCCAACGTCCTGACTTTC

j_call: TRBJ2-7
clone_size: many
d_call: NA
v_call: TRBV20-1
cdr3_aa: CSARDLAAGNYEQYF
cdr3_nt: TGCAGTGCTAGAGATCTCGCGGCTGGGAACTACGAGCAGTACTTC

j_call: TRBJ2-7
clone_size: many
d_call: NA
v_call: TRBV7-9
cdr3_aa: CASSLSLLYYEQYF
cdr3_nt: TGTGCCAGCAGCTTATCCCTCCTCTACTACGAGCAGTACTTC

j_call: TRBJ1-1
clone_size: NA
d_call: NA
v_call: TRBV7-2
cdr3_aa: CASSPRILNTEAFF
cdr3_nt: TGTGCCAGCAGCCCCAGGATTTTGAACACTGAAGCTTTCTTT

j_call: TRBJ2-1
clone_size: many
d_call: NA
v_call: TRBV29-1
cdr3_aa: CSVELRQLSYNEQFF
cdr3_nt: TGCAGCGTTGAACTTAGGCAATTGTCCTACAATGAGCAGTTCTTC

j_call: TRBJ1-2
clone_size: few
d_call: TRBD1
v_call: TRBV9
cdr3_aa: CASSVGGWGDRAYGYTF
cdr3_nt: TGTGCCAGCAGCGTAGGCGGATGGGGGGACAGGGCCTATGGCTACACCTTC

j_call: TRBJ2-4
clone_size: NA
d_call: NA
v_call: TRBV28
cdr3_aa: CASSLTLDAKNIQYF
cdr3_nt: TGTGCCAGCAGTTTAACGTTAGACGCCAAAAACATTCAGTACTTC

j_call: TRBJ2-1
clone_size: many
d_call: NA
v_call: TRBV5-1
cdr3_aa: CASSPGTSNNEQFF
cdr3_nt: TGCGCCAGCAGCCCCGGGACTTCTAACAATGAGCAGTTCTTC

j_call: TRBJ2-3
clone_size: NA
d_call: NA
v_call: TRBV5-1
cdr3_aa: CASSIGTPTDTQYF
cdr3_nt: TGCGCCAGCAGCATTGGGACCCCGACAGATACGCAGTATTTT

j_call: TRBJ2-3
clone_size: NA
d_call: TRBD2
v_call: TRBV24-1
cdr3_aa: CATSDLKAGDPDTQYF
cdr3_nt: TGTGCCACCAGTGATTTAAAAGCGGGGGACCCAGATACGCAGTATTTT

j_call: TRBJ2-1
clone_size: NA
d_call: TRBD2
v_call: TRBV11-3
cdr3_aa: CASSLDREGIYEQFF
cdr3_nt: TGTGCCAGCAGCTTAGACCGGGAGGGCATATATGAGCAGTTCTTC

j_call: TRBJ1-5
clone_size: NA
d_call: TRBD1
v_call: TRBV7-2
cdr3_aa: CASSSSGGQGNQPQHF
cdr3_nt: TGTGCCAGCAGCTCAAGTGGGGGACAGGGCAATCAGCCCCAGCATTTT

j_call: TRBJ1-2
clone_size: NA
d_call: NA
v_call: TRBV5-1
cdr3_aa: CASSLNWDYGYTF
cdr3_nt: TGCGCCAGCAGCTTGAATTGGGACTATGGCTACACCTTC

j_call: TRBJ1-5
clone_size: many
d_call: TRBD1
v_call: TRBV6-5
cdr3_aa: CASSRDRGGQPQHF
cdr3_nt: TGCGCCAGCAGTCGGGACAGGGGGGGACAGCCCCAGCATTTT

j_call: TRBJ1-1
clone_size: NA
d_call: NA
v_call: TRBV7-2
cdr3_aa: CASSLDSGQPNTEAFF
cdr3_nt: TGTGCCAGCAGCCTCGACTCAGGACAGCCGAACACTGAAGCTTTCTTT

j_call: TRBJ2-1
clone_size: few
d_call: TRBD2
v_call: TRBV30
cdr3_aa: CAWNQRGGPYNEQFF
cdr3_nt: TGTGCCTGGAACCAACGGGGGGGACCCTACAATGAGCAGTTCTTC

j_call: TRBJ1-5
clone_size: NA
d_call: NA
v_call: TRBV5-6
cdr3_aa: CASSLGAFSNQPQHF
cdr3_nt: TGTGCCAGCAGCTTGGGGGCCTTCAGCAATCAGCCCCAGCATTTT

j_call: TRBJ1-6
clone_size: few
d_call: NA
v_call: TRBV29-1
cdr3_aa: CSVQAGSGSPLHF
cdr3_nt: TGCAGCGTGCAGGCAGGAAGTGGTTCACCCCTCCACTTT

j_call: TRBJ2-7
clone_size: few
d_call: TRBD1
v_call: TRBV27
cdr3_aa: CASSAPGQSSYEQYF
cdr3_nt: TGTGCCAGCAGTGCCCCGGGACAGAGCTCCTACGAGCAGTACTTC

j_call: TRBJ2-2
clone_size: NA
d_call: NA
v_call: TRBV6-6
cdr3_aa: CASNAPNTGELFF
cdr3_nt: TGTGCCAGCAACGCCCCGAACACCGGGGAGCTGTTTTTT

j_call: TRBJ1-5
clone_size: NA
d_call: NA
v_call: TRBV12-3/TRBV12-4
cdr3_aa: CASRISSNQPQHF
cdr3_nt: TGTGCCAGCAGGATCTCAAGCAATCAGCCCCAGCATTTT

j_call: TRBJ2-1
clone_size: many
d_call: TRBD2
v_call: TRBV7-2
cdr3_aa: CASSLVGTSRGEQFF
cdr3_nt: TGTGCCAGCAGCTTAGTGGGGACTAGTAGGGGTGAGCAGTTCTTC

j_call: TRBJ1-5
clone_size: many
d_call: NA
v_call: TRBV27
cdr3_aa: CASRPGMIGNQPQHF
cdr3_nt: TGTGCCAGCAGGCCAGGGATGATTGGCAATCAGCCCCAGCATTTT

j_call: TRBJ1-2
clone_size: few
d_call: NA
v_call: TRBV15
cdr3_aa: CATSRVYGGANGYTF
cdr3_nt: TGTGCCACCAGCAGAGTATATGGGGGCGCAAATGGCTACACCTTC

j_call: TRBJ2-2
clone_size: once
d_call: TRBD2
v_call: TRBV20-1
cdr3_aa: CSARVSGSRGGELFF
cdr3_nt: TGCAGTGCTAGAGTTAGCGGGAGTCGTGGCGGGGAGCTGTTTTTT

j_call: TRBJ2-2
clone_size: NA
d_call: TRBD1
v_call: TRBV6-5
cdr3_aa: CASSYSQGARRLKAGELFF
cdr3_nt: TGTGCCAGCAGTTACTCACAGGGGGCGAGAAGGCTGAAGGCCGGGGAGCTGTTTTTT

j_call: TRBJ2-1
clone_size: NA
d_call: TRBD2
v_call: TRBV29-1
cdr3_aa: CSVYTSGRSNEQFF
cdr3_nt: TGCAGCGTCTATACTAGCGGGAGATCTAATGAGCAGTTCTTC

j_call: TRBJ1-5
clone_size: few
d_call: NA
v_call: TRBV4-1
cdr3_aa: CASSHSDGQIHQPQHF
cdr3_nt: TGCGCCAGCAGCCACAGTGATGGACAGATTCATCAGCCCCAGCATTTT

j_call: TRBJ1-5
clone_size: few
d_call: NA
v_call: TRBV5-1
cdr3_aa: CASSRSWNQPQHF
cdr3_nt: TGCGCCAGCAGCCGTAGCTGGAATCAGCCCCAGCATTTT

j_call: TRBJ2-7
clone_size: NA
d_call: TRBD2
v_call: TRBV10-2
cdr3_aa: CASETGTSGTPYEQYF
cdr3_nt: TGCGCCAGCGAGACCGGGACTAGCGGGACCCCCTACGAGCAGTACTTC

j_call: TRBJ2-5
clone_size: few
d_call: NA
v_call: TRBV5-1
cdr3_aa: CASSLGGMQETQYF
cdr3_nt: TGCGCCAGCAGCTTGGGAGGGATGCAGGAGACCCAGTACTTC

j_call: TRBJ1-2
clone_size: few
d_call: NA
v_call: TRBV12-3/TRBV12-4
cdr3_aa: CASSLGFGYGYTF
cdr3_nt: TGTGCCAGCAGCCTAGGGTTTGGCTATGGCTACACCTTC

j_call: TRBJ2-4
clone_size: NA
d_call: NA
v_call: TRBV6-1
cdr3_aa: CASSGGQAGEGDIQYF
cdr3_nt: TGTGCCAGCAGTGGTGGGCAGGCCGGGGAAGGGGACATTCAGTACTTC

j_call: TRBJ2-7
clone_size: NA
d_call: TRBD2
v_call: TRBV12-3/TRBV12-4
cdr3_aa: CASSSVAGGHEQYF
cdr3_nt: TGTGCCAGCAGTTCGGTAGCGGGAGGCCACGAGCAGTACTTC

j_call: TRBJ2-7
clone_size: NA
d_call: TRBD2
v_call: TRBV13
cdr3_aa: CASSSKSGTSGRYEQYF
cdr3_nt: TGTGCCAGCAGCTCCAAAAGTGGGACTAGCGGGAGGTACGAGCAGTACTTC